The following is a T cell receptor beta chain sequence with its context. Its cognate antigen is unknown. TCRdb re-called the RT-PCR reads with MiXCR, one entry per CDR3 protein. The sample carries fewer than 250,000 distinct CDR3 sequences, approximately 15% recorded once. The V gene end was trimmed by 0 bases and the J gene end by 6 bases; junction bases not matched to a gene: 3. Per the germline V gene, CDR1 is SGDLS and CDR2 is YYNGEE. CDR3 length: 15 residues. The data derive from a study of response to subunit inactivated influenza vaccine. Study conclusions and caveats: Few additional T cells are recruited per seasonal influenza vaccination, authors suggested.

Material: CD8+ T cells sorted from PBMCs, obtained about 5 days after vaccination. This TCR derives from a middle-aged man who received an inactivated influenza vaccine. The chain joins TRBV9 to TRBJ2-4; 10 bases line up with TRBD1. For the CDR3, the DNA is TGTGCCAGCAGCGTAGAGGACAGGGGGGGAAACATTCAGTACTTC. Residues: CASSVEDRGGNIQYF.